A selection of T cell receptor beta chains follows, all from one sample in a study of OX40 agonist ivuxolimab in advanced cancers. The method was immunoSEQ multiplex PCR; TCRdb's version includes in-frame clones alone and lacks a portion of them. The sample includes 60,000 to 75,000 clones, 85% of them seen just once. The starting material was CD4+ or CD8+ T cells sorted from blood, obtained in a trial of the OX40 agonist ivuxolimab. Source of these receptors: an adult with an advanced solid tumor such as melanoma, head and neck, liver or kidney cancer. Each CDR3 is given with its conserved first and last residue. D genes are given only for firm matches. The listing skips clone size in some rows; elsewhere it reads once, few, many or a size class.

>TRBD2|.|TRBJ2-3|TRBV5-4
CASIQTGLAGGRDTQYF
TGTGCCAGCATCCAGACGGGACTAGCGGGGGGGCGTGATACGCAGTATTTT
>TRBD1|.|TRBJ2-5|TRBV7-3
CASSIRTGKQETQYF
TGTGCCAGCAGCATCAGGACAGGGAAGCAAGAGACCCAGTACTTC
>.|.|TRBJ1-1|TRBV27
CASGQTTVTEAFF
TGTGCCAGCGGCCAAACAACGGTCACTGAAGCTTTCTTT
>.|.|TRBJ1-4|TRBV27
CASSPGPFFPNEKLFF
TGTGCCAGCAGTCCCGGGCCCTTCTTCCCTAATGAAAAACTGTTTTTT
>TRBD2|.|TRBJ2-7|TRBV27
CASSFGGRAYEQYF
TGTGCCAGCAGTTTCGGAGGGAGGGCCTACGAGCAGTACTTC
>.|.|TRBJ2-7|TRBV6-6
CASSSGTRYEQYF
TGTGCCAGCAGTTCCGGGACGCGCTACGAGCAGTACTTC
>.|.|TRBJ2-2|TRBV15
CATSRDLVTGELFF
TGTGCCACCAGCAGAGATCTGGTCACCGGGGAGCTGTTTTTT
>TRBD1|.|TRBJ1-2|TRBV7-8
CASSLGTGRYGYTF
TGTGCCAGCAGCTTAGGGACAGGTCGCTATGGCTACACCTTC
>TRBD1|.|TRBJ2-7|TRBV7-9
CASSPSQGTSTEQYF
TGTGCCAGCAGCCCATCACAGGGGACATCTACGGAGCAGTACTTC
>.|.|TRBJ1-6|TRBV15
CATSLRPTGPNSPLHF
TGTGCCACCAGCCTTCGTCCGACAGGACCCAATTCACCCCTCCACTTT
>.|.|TRBJ2-1|TRBV19
CASSPIYGIGQPVINEQFF
TGTGCCAGTAGTCCTATTTACGGTATCGGGCAGCCAGTAATCAATGAGCAGTTCTTC
>.|.|TRBJ1-1|TRBV10-3
CAISEREGFGEAFF
TGTGCCATCAGTGAGAGGGAGGGATTTGGTGAAGCTTTCTTT
>.|.|TRBJ1-2|TRBV27
CASSFLGGGGGYTF
TGTGCCAGCAGTTTCCTCGGGGGGGGAGGCGGCTACACCTTC
>TRBD2|.|TRBJ2-1|TRBV4-3
CASSRTSGGEFHEQFF
TGCGCCAGCAGCAGGACTAGCGGGGGTGAGTTCCATGAGCAGTTCTTC
>.|.|TRBJ2-7|TRBV19
CASSIEGGNYEQYF
TGTGCCAGTAGTATAGAGGGGGGTAACTACGAGCAGTACTTC
>.|.|TRBJ2-5|TRBV29-1
CSVEGAGWTQYF
TGCAGCGTTGAGGGGGCGGGGTGGACCCAGTACTTC
>TRBD2|.|TRBJ2-3|TRBV5-1
CASSLAGLGDTQYF
TGCGCCAGCAGCTTGGCAGGACTAGGTGATACGCAGTATTTT
>TRBD1|.|TRBJ1-1|TRBV30
CAWSKGQVNTEAFF
TGTGCCTGGAGTAAGGGACAGGTGAACACTGAAGCTTTCTTT
>.|.|TRBJ2-1|TRBV2
CASTPGRYNEQFF
TGTGCCAGCACCCCGGGACGTTACAATGAGCAGTTCTTC
>.|medium-sized|TRBJ2-7|TRBV7-9
CASSRLGDRSYEQYF
TGTGCCAGCAGCCGTCTTGGGGACCGATCCTACGAGCAGTACTTC
>TRBD1|.|TRBJ1-1|TRBV7-9
CASSLVGTGSAFF
TGTGCCAGCAGCTTAGTCGGGACAGGGTCAGCTTTCTTT
>TRBD2|.|TRBJ2-7|TRBV28
CASRGGKGVQYF
TGTGCCAGCAGGGGAGGGAAGGGTGTGCAGTACTTC
>TRBD2|.|TRBJ2-2|TRBV15
CATSSRTSGRAIGELFF
TGTGCCACCAGCAGCCGAACTAGCGGGAGGGCCATCGGGGAGCTGTTTTTT
>.|.|TRBJ1-2|TRBV19
CASSGQGVNYGYTF
TGTGCCAGTAGTGGGCAGGGAGTTAACTATGGCTACACCTTC
>.|.|TRBJ1-3|TRBV9
CASSVGQRGNTIYF
TGTGCCAGCAGCGTAGGACAGCGCGGAAACACCATATATTTT
>.|.|TRBJ1-5|TRBV29-1
CSASLPGQPQHF
TGCAGCGCCTCGCTTCCAGGTCAGCCCCAGCATTTT
>.|.|TRBJ2-7|TRBV6-6
CASSYSHEQYF
TGTGCCAGCAGTTACTCCCACGAGCAGTACTTC
>TRBD2|.|TRBJ2-5|TRBV7-8
CASSDQLAGGRETQYF
TGTGCCAGCAGCGATCAACTAGCGGGGGGGAGAGAGACCCAGTACTTC
>.|once|TRBJ2-7|TRBV28
CASSPASSYEQYF
TGTGCCAGCAGCCCGGCTAGCTCCTACGAGCAGTACTTC
>.|.|TRBJ1-2|TRBV4-3
CASSQAEYGYTF
TGCGCCAGCAGCCAAGCTGAGTATGGCTACACCTTC
>TRBD1|once|TRBJ2-7|TRBV5-1
CASSLGTGGIEQYF
TGCGCCAGCAGCTTAGGGACAGGGGGCATCGAGCAGTACTTC
>TRBD1|once|TRBJ2-5|TRBV6-6
CASSFPAGQGSETQYF
TGTGCCAGCAGTTTTCCCGCGGGACAGGGTTCGGAGACCCAGTACTTC
>TRBD2|.|TRBJ2-1|TRBV7-3
CASSPSRGSYNEQFF
TGTGCCAGCAGCCCATCGCGGGGGTCCTACAATGAGCAGTTCTTC
>TRBD2|.|TRBJ2-1|TRBV5-1
CASGTSGGWNEQFF
TGCGCCAGCGGGACTAGCGGGGGGTGGAATGAGCAGTTCTTC
>.|.|TRBJ1-6|TRBV5-5
CASSLQPTYNSPLHF
TGTGCCAGCAGCCTCCAGCCCACCTATAATTCACCCCTCCACTTT
>.|.|TRBJ1-2|TRBV19
CASSMQARDNYGYTF
TGTGCCAGTAGTATGCAGGCACGGGACAACTATGGCTACACCTTC
>.|.|TRBJ2-5|TRBV5-4
CASSQDATTSWETQYF
TGCGCCAGCAGCCAAGATGCTACAACGAGTTGGGAGACCCAGTACTTC
>.|.|TRBJ2-6|TRBV10-3
CAISAQGTGANVLTF
TGTGCCATCAGTGCCCAGGGGACTGGGGCCAACGTCCTGACTTTC
>.|.|TRBJ1-6|TRBV19
CASTSRSGGNSPLHF
TGTGCCAGTACCTCCAGGTCTGGGGGGAATTCACCCCTCCACTTT
>.|.|TRBJ2-1|TRBV9
CASSTQQEGLNEQFF
TGTGCCAGCAGCACCCAGCAGGAGGGCCTCAATGAGCAGTTCTTC
>.|once|TRBJ2-7|TRBV27
CASRKTGFGEQYF
TGTGCCAGCAGAAAGACAGGTTTCGGGGAGCAGTACTTC
>.|.|TRBJ1-5|TRBV27
CASSRPGEEGNQPQHF
TGTGCCAGCAGTAGACCAGGGGAGGAGGGCAATCAGCCCCAGCATTTT
>.|.|TRBJ2-1|TRBV5-4
CASSLAGGSLYNEQFF
TGTGCCAGCAGCTTGGCGGGGGGCAGTTTATACAATGAGCAGTTCTTC
>.|.|TRBJ1-2|TRBV5-1
CASSPLGGAAGYTF
TGCGCCAGCAGCCCCTTGGGAGGCGCCGCAGGCTACACCTTC
>TRBD2|.|TRBJ2-3|TRBV5-4
CASRLAGGEDTQYF
TGTGCCAGTAGACTAGCGGGAGGGGAGGATACGCAGTATTTT
>.|.|TRBJ1-2|TRBV13
CASSSGGDGYTF
TGTGCCAGCAGCTCAGGAGGGGATGGCTACACCTTC
>.|.|TRBJ2-7|TRBV7-9
CASSLVTQGYYEQYF
TGTGCCAGCAGCTTAGTTACCCAGGGATACTACGAGCAGTACTTC
>.|once|TRBJ1-2|TRBV28
CASSFGVENYGYTF
TGTGCCAGCAGTTTCGGGGTCGAGAACTATGGCTACACCTTC
>TRBD1|.|TRBJ2-7|TRBV5-6
CASSVRDRVPEQYF
TGTGCCAGCAGCGTCCGGGACAGGGTCCCCGAGCAGTACTTC
>.|.|TRBJ1-3|TRBV11-3
CASSLGASSNTIYF
TGTGCCAGCAGCTTAGGAGCTTCTAGCAACACCATATATTTT
>.|.|TRBJ1-2|TRBV9
CASSSDPNYGYTF
TGTGCCAGCAGCTCGGACCCCAATTATGGCTACACCTTC
>.|.|TRBJ1-1|TRBV6-6
CASSRGTANTEAFF
TGTGCCAGCAGTCGCGGGACGGCGAACACTGAAGCTTTCTTT
>.|large|TRBJ1-1|TRBV30
CAWSVVGMNTEAFF
TGTGCCTGGAGTGTAGTCGGAATGAACACTGAAGCTTTCTTT
>TRBD1|.|TRBJ2-7|TRBV6-5
CASSYSDRAYEQYF
TGTGCCAGCAGTTACTCCGACAGGGCTTACGAGCAGTACTTC
>.|.|TRBJ1-5|TRBV2
CASSAAGGPGRPQHF
TGTGCCAGCAGTGCGGCGGGGGGGCCTGGGAGGCCCCAGCATTTT
>.|once|TRBJ2-3|TRBV4-1
CASSQEGHPTDTQYF
TGCGCCAGCAGCCAAGAGGGACACCCCACAGATACGCAGTATTTT
>TRBD2|.|TRBJ2-7|TRBV19
CASSMGGSSYEQYF
TGTGCCAGTAGTATGGGGGGGAGCTCCTACGAGCAGTACTTC